These 8 T cell receptor beta chains share one sample of origin, sequenced in a study of blood T cell repertoires in COVID-19. Data came from immunoSEQ multiplex PCR; TCRdb stores just in-frame clones and leaves some out. The sample has some 110,000 clones, approximately 86% seen once. Specimen: peripheral blood. Source of these receptors: a man aged 40-49 years with acute or convalescent COVID-19.

This clone appeared once. The chain is built from TRBV4-1 and TRBJ1-1, with 8 nucleotides matching TRBD1. The germline V gene encodes CDR1 MGHRA and CDR2 YSYEKL. CDR3 length equals 16 residues. Losses at the gene ends were 1 base for V and 6 bases for J; bases not matched to a gene: 10. The chain's CDR3 is CASSQAGQGALSEAFF. As DNA, the CDR3 is TGCGCCAGCAGCCAAGCCGGGCAGGGGGCTCTTTCTGAAGCTTTCTTT.

The chain couples TRBV7-3 to TRBJ2-5; tentative D call: TRBD1 (5 bases). There are 13 residues in the CDR3. CDR1 and CDR2 from the germline V gene are SGHTA and FQGTGA. V was pared by 5 bases and J by 5 bases, with 12 bases between. In nucleotides, the CDR3 is TGTGCCAGCAGCCTCGCAGGGATTGAGACCCAGTACTTC. It specifies CASSLAGIETQYF.

The chain couples TRBV5-1 to TRBJ2-6; unclear D gene. The CDR3 covers 16 residues. V lost 4 bases, J lost 1 base, and 12 bases lay in between. The V gene's germline CDR1 is SGHRS and CDR2 YFSETQ. Here the CDR3 reads CASSVLTASGANVLTF. CDR3 sequence (DNA): TGCGCCAGCAGCGTCCTAACAGCTTCTGGGGCCAACGTCCTGACTTTC.

V is TRBV6-5 and J is TRBJ1-2; possible D gene TRBD1, 5 bases. This CDR3 has 13 amino acids. Germline V lookup: CDR1 MNHEY, CDR2 SVGAGI. V lost 4 bases, J lost 5 bases, and 11 bases lay in between. CDR3 in amino acids: CASSSAGLYGYTF. The CDR3 DNA reads TGTGCCAGCAGTTCGGCAGGGCTATATGGCTACACCTTC.

The rearrangement uses TRBV6-5 and TRBJ2-1, with 8 bases fitting TRBD1. The V segment lost 9 bases and the J segment 5 bases; nucleotides outside the gene matches: 3. This CDR3 has 12 amino acids. Germline CDR1 and CDR2: MNHEY and SVGAGI. The CDR3 DNA reads TGTGCCAGTAGGACAGGGCACAATGAGCAGTTCTTC. Translating gives CASRTGHNEQFF.

The chain has TRBV24-1 and TRBJ2-1, with TRBD2 identical over 7 bases. This CDR3 is built from 17 residues. V trimming: 4 bases; J trimming: 7 bases; junction bases outside the gene matches: 15. The germline V gene encodes CDR1 KGHDR and CDR2 SFDVKD. The CDR3: CATSDPIQTGRVNEQFF. In nucleotides, the CDR3 is TGTGCCACCAGTGACCCCATCCAGACGGGGAGGGTAAATGAGCAGTTCTTC.

The chain links TRBV19 to TRBJ2-3; 15 bases align to TRBD2. The CDR3 runs 16 residues. Germline CDR1 and CDR2: LNHDA and SQIVND (reference sequence). J lost 2 bases, V lost 5 bases, and 2 bases had no gene match. This CDR3 is CASSGTSGGSTDTQYF. CDR3 coding DNA: TGTGCCAGTAGTGGGACTAGCGGGGGGTCCACAGATACGCAGTATTTT.

This clone has a handful of counts. The chain employs TRBV6-2 or TRBV6-3 and TRBJ1-5; tentative D call: TRBD1 (5 bases). This CDR3 contains 15 residues. Germline loops: CDR1 MNHEY, CDR2 SVGEGT. With 0 bases removed from V and 8 bases from J, the gap between germline ends came to 14 bases. The CDR3 sequence: CASSYSSAREKPQHF. The DNA of the CDR3 is TGTGCCAGCAGTTACTCGAGTGCCAGGGAAAAGCCCCAGCATTTT.